Included here is one T cell receptor beta chain sequence, with context. Antigen unknown. CDR3 length equals 14 residues. V lost 0 bases and J 5 bases, leaving 7 bases between the germline ends. The germline gives CDR1 SGHVS, CDR2 FNYEAQ. The data are from a study of CD8 T cells in ankylosing spondylitis. Study-wide points: Blood from ankylosing spondylitis patients appeared to carry a characteristic roughly eight-variant TCR beta motif.

Via MiXCR, TCRdb re-called the 5' RACE reads, giving one row per CDR3 protein. The table records about 220,000 distinct CDR3 sequences, 6% to 8% of them present only once. Sequenced sample: blood, either unsorted or a sorted T cell fraction (not recorded which). The rearrangement uses TRBV7-6 and TRBJ2-2; D gene uncertain. The origin of this receptor is a male donor with ankylosing spondylitis. The CDR3 DNA follows: TGTGCCAGCAGCTTAGCGTCGAGAACCGGGGAGCTGTTTTTT. Protein: CASSLASRTGELFF. The full variable domain, with the rest looked up from reference TRBV7-6 and TRBJ2-2, is GAGVSQSPRYKVTKRGQDVALRCDPISGHVSLYWYRQALGQGPEFLTYFNYEAQQDKSGLPNDRFSAERPEGSISTLTIQRTEQRDSAMYRCASSLASRTGELFFGEGSRLTVL.